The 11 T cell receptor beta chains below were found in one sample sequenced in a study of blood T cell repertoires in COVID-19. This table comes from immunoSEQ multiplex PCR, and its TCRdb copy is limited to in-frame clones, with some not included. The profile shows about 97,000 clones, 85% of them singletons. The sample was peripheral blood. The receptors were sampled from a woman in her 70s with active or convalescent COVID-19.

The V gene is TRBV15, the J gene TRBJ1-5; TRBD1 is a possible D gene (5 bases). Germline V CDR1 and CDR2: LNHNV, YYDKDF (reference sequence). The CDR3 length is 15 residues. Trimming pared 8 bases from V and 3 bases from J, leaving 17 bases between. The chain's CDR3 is CATRNLDSYNQPQHF. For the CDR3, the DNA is TGTGCCACCCGCAATCTAGACAGTTACAATCAGCCCCAGCATTTT. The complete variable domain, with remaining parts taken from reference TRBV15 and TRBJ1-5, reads DAMVIQNPRYQVTQFGKPVTLSCSQTLNHNVMYWYQQKSSQAPKLLFHYYDKDFNNEADTPDNFQSRRPNTSFCFLDIRSPGLGDTAMYLCATRNLDSYNQPQHFGDGTRLSIL.

The CDR3 spells CASSRPKTGGNNSPLHF. The CDR3 bases are TGTGCCAGCAGCCGACCCAAGACAGGGGGTAATAATTCACCCCTCCACTTT. The chain recombines TRBV6-6 with TRBJ1-6, with 9 bases fitting TRBD1. The trim removed 6 bases at V and 5 bases at J, leaving 11 bases unmatched. Germline CDR1 reads MNHNY; CDR2 reads SVGAGI (reference sequence). The CDR3 covers 17 residues.

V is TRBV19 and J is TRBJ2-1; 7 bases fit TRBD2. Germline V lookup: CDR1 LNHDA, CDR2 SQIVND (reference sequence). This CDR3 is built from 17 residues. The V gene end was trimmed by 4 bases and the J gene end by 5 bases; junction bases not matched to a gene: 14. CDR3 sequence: CASSKQAGWEGNNEQFF. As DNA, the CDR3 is TGTGCCAGTAGTAAGCAGGCAGGATGGGAGGGGAACAATGAGCAGTTCTTC.

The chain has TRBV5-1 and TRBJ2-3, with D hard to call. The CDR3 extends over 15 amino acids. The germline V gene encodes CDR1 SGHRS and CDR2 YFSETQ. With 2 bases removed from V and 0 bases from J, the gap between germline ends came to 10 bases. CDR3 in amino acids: CASSFSVPSTDTQYF. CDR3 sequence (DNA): TGCGCCAGCAGCTTTTCAGTACCTAGCACAGATACGCAGTATTTT.

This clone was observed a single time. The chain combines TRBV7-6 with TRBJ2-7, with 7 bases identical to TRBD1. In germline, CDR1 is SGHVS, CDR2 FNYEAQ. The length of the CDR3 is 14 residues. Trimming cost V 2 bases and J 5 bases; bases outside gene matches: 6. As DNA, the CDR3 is TGTGCCAGCAGCTTAAAAGGGGGCGGCGACGAGCAGTACTTC. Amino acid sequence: CASSLKGGGDEQYF.

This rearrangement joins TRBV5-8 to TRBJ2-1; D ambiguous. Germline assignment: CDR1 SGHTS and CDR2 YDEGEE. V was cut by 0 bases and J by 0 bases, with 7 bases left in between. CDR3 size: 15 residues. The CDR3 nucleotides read TGTGCCAGCAGCTTGGACCTTAGCTCCTACAATGAGCAGTTCTTC. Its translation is CASSLDLSSYNEQFF. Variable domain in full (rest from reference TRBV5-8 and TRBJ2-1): EAGVTQSPTHLIKTRGQQATLRCSPISGHTSVYWYQQALGLGLQFLLWYDEGEERNRGNFPPRFSGRQFPNYSSELNVNALELEDSALYLCASSLDLSSYNEQFFGPGTRLTVL.

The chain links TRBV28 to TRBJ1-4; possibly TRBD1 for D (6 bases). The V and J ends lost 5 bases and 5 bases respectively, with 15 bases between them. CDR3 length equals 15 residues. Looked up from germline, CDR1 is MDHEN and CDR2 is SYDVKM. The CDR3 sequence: CASSGLGAGNEKLFF. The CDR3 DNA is TGTGCCAGCAGTGGATTGGGGGCAGGGAATGAAAAACTGTTTTTT.

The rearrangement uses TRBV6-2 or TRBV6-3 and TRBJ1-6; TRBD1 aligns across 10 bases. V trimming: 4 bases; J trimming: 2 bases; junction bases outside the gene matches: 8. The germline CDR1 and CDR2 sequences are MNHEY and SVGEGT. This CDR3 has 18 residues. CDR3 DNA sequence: TGTGCCAGCAGTTCCCCGGACAGGGGGAAGACCTATAATTCACCCCTCCACTTT. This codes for CASSSPDRGKTYNSPLHF.

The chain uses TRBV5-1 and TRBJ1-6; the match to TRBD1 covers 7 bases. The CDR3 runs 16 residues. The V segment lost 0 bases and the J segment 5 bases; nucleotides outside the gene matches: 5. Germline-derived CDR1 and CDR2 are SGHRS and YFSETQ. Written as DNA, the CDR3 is TGCGCCAGCAGCTTGGCGGGGACAGCGCATAATTCACCCCTCCACTTT. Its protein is CASSLAGTAHNSPLHF.

CDR3 residues: CASRRGAESYGYTF. The CDR3 DNA is TGTGCCAGCAGACGTGGGGCAGAGTCGTATGGCTACACCTTC. V and J are TRBV6-5 and TRBJ1-2; a weak D match, TRBD1 (5 bases). V was pared by 6 bases and J by 5 bases, with 16 bases between. Germline CDR1 MNHEY, CDR2 SVGAGI. This CDR3 comprises 14 residues.

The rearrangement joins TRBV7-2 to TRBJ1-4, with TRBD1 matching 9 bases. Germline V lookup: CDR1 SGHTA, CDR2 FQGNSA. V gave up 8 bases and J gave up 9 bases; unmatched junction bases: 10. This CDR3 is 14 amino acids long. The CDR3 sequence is CASGQDRGVQKLFF. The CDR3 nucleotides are TGTGCCAGCGGTCAGGACAGGGGTGTCCAAAAACTGTTTTTT. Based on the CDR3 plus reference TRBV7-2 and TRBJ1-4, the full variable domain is GAGVSQSPSNKVTEKGKDVELRCDPISGHTALYWYRQSLGQGLEFLIYFQGNSAPDKSGLPSDRFSAERTGGSVSTLTIQRTQQEDSAVYLCASGQDRGVQKLFFGSGTQLSVL.